The entry below describes one T cell receptor (beta chain). V shed 4 bases and J 1 base; nucleotides not matched to a gene: 6. CDR1 is SGHNT, CDR2 YENEEA, per germline. CDR3 size: 16 residues. This entry is derived from a study of technical replicates of blood from a handful of donors. Generated by immunoSEQ multiplex PCR, the TCRdb table keeps only in-frame clones and is missing some. The sample contains 60,000 to 90,000 clones, around 93% of which appear only once. This TCR came from a human donor in good health. V usage is TRBV11-3 and J usage is TRBJ2-3; 9 nucleotides agree with TRBD2. Sequencing used T cells isolated from PBMCs. This chain's CDR3 is CASSSNKRGGTDTQYF. CDR3 in DNA: TGTGCCAGCAGCTCCAACAAGCGGGGGGGCACAGATACGCAGTATTTT.